A selection of T cell receptor beta chains follows, all from one sample in a study of molecular identifiers for immune sequencing clone quantification. TCRdb passed the PCR reads through MiXCR, listing each CDR3 protein once. This sample has 100,000 or so distinct CDR3 sequences, with roughly a third found just once. The sample was naive CD8+ T cells from blood, with Jurkat cell RNA spiked in. Source of these receptors: a human donor in good health. Some libraries in this study had Jurkat cell RNA spiked in. Each CDR3 is given with its conserved first and last residue. The D gene is left open where the match is weak. Not every row has a clone size; where given, it reads once, few, many or a size class.

length	D	J	V	size	DNA	CDR3
14	-	TRBJ2-5	TRBV11-2	few	TGTGCCAGCACCCCCCACGATGACCAAGAGACCCAGTACTTC	CASTPHDDQETQYF
14	-	TRBJ2-3	TRBV6-5	few	TGTGCCAGCAGTTACAGGTCCGGGGGGCATACGCAGTATTTT	CASSYRSGGHTQYF
11	-	TRBJ2-3	TRBV28	many	TGTGCCAGCAACGGGTTGGATACGCAGTATTTT	CASNGLDTQYF
13	-	TRBJ2-7	TRBV7-9	many	TGTGCCAGCAGCTTTACGACAGCCTGGGAGCAGTACTTC	CASSFTTAWEQYF
14	-	TRBJ1-2	TRBV12-3/TRBV12-4	few	TGTGCCAGCAGTTTACAAGGCGGAAACTATGGCTACACCTTC	CASSLQGGNYGYTF
13	TRBD1	TRBJ1-6	TRBV20-1	-	TGCAGTGCTAAGGGGGCGAGGGATTCACCCCTCCACTTT	CSAKGARDSPLHF
14	TRBD2	TRBJ2-3	TRBV13	-	TGTGCCAGCAGCACCCAGCGGGAGGCAGATACGCAGTATTTT	CASSTQREADTQYF
14	-	TRBJ2-5	TRBV7-9	-	TGTGCCAGCAGCTTAGCCCCAGCCCAGGAGCCCCAGTACTTC	CASSLAPAQEPQYF
15	-	TRBJ1-2	TRBV11-2	few	TGTGCCAGCAGCTTAGAGGGCCTACTTAGGTCCGGCTACACCTTC	CASSLEGLLRSGYTF
12	-	TRBJ2-1	TRBV7-3	many	TGTGCCAGCAGCTCGCAGGGCAATGAGCAGTTCTTC	CASSSQGNEQFF
12	-	TRBJ2-3	TRBV11-2	-	TGTGCCAGCAGCTTACTGGTAGATACGCAGTATTTT	CASSLLVDTQYF
20	TRBD2	TRBJ2-3	TRBV28	many	TGTGCCAGCAGCTTGTCCGAATGGACTAGCGGGAGCGCCAGCACAGATACGCAGTATTTT	CASSLSEWTSGSASTDTQYF
13	-	TRBJ2-7	TRBV6-5	-	TGTGCCAGCAGTTACTCCAGAGGATACGAGCAGTACTTC	CASSYSRGYEQYF
14	-	TRBJ2-3	TRBV5-4	many	TGTGCCAGCAGCTCCTCCTCCGACCCAGATACGCAGTATTTT	CASSSSSDPDTQYF
14	-	TRBJ2-7	TRBV7-6	-	TGTGCCAGCAGCTTAGCACGGGGCCCCTACGAGCAGTACTTC	CASSLARGPYEQYF
16	TRBD2	TRBJ2-5	TRBV7-3	few	TGTGCCAGCAGCTTAGGGCTCGGGGGGGCGATGGAGACCCAGTACTTC	CASSLGLGGAMETQYF
14	-	TRBJ1-1	TRBV9	few	TGTGCCAGCAGCGTGACAGTCGCGGAGGCTGAAGCTTTCTTT	CASSVTVAEAEAFF
13	TRBD1	TRBJ2-1	TRBV11-2	few	TGTGCCAGCAGCTGGACAGGAGAGCTTGAGCAGTTCTTC	CASSWTGELEQFF
16	-	TRBJ2-2	TRBV29-1	-	TGCAGCGTCAGAGGGCGCGGGCTTGGAAACACCGGGGAGCTGTTTTTT	CSVRGRGLGNTGELFF
13	-	TRBJ1-1	TRBV7-9	-	TGTGCCAGCAGCTTTTTAATGAACACTGAAGCTTTCTTT	CASSFLMNTEAFF
17	-	TRBJ2-2	TRBV9	many	TGTGCCAGCAGCGTAGGTAGGGAACTGGCGGTGACCGGGGAGCTGTTTTTT	CASSVGRELAVTGELFF
14	-	TRBJ2-7	TRBV4-1	-	TGCGCCAGCAGCCAAGCGGGAATGGACTACGTGCAGTACTTC	CASSQAGMDYVQYF
17	-	TRBJ1-6	TRBV19	-	TGTGCCAGTACCCCCAGTGGGGGGGGCTACTATAGTTCACCCCTCCACTTT	CASTPSGGGYYSSPLHF
15	-	TRBJ2-7	TRBV14	-	TGTGCCAGCAGCCAAGTAGGGGCAGGGCGCGACGAGCAGTACTTC	CASSQVGAGRDEQYF
14	TRBD2	TRBJ2-7	TRBV27	many	TGTGCCAGCAGTGCAACTAGCGGGGCCTACGAGCAGTACTTC	CASSATSGAYEQYF
16	-	TRBJ2-1	TRBV4-3	once	TGCGCCAGCAGCCAAGACAGGGTGGGCTCCTACAATGAGCAGTTCTTC	CASSQDRVGSYNEQFF
18	-	TRBJ2-5	TRBV28	many	TGTGCCAGCAGTTTATTCCAGCGGGAAGGGGGGTACCAAGAGACCCAGTACTTC	CASSLFQREGGYQETQYF
11	-	TRBJ1-1	TRBV12-3/TRBV12-4	many	TGTGCCAGCAGTTTATCGACTGAAGCTTTCTTT	CASSLSTEAFF
15	-	TRBJ2-1	TRBV18	-	TGTGCCAGCTCAAGGGGTCTGGAGCGGCACAATGAGCAGTTCTTC	CASSRGLERHNEQFF
17	-	TRBJ2-2	TRBV9	few	TGTGCCAGCAGCGTAGCTCGCGACCCCGCGAACACCGGGGAGCTGTTTTTT	CASSVARDPANTGELFF
15	-	TRBJ2-5	TRBV18	once	TGTGCCAGCTCACCAGGCTTTAGGGACGAAGAGACCCAGTACTTC	CASSPGFRDEETQYF
13	-	TRBJ2-7	TRBV7-2	many	TGTGCCAGCACTCCTCTAGGGGTCGCCGAGCAGTACTTC	CASTPLGVAEQYF
16	-	TRBJ2-5	TRBV12-3/TRBV12-4	-	TGTGCCAGCGGCTTGGAGGGCCCGGGGCTCCAAGAGACCCAGTACTTC	CASGLEGPGLQETQYF
17	TRBD2	TRBJ2-2	TRBV19	-	TGTGCCAGTAGCCGCCCGACTAGCTTAGAGAACACCGGGGAGCTGTATTTT	CASSRPTSLENTGELYF
12	-	TRBJ2-7	TRBV28	many	TGTGCCAGCAGCCCCCCGGGAGACGAGCAGTACTTC	CASSPPGDEQYF
14	TRBD1	TRBJ2-7	TRBV6-2/TRBV6-3	-	TGTGCCAGCAGTTCACCCCGACAGGGGTACGAGCAGTACTTC	CASSSPRQGYEQYF
15	TRBD2	TRBJ2-5	TRBV4-3	-	TGCGCCAGCAGCCAAGGACTAGCGGGGCAAGAGACCCAGTACTTC	CASSQGLAGQETQYF
17	TRBD1	TRBJ2-3	TRBV24-1	-	TGTGCCACCAGTGATCCCGGGACAGGGATCCGAACAGATACGCAGTATTTT	CATSDPGTGIRTDTQYF
14	-	TRBJ1-4	TRBV27	once	TGTGCCAGCAGTGCTAGGGTCCGCGGGGAAAAACTGTTTTTT	CASSARVRGEKLFF
17	-	TRBJ2-2	TRBV4-3	-	TGCGCCAGCAGCCAAGATTGGTCTAGTGGTTCTTCGGGGGTGCTGTTTTTT	CASSQDWSSGSSGVLFF
21	TRBD2	TRBJ2-4	TRBV7-2	-	TGTGCCAGCAGCTTTGGGCCAACCCGGACTAGCGGGAGCCCATCCAAAAACATTCAGTACTTC	CASSFGPTRTSGSPSKNIQYF
12	-	TRBJ1-1	TRBV20-1	many	TGCAGTGCTAGCCCTTCGAACACTGAAGCTTTCTTT	CSASPSNTEAFF
16	TRBD2	TRBJ2-2	TRBV9	-	TGTGCCAGCAGCGGAGGGGAGGGACTAAGGACCGGGGAGCTGTTTTTT	CASSGGEGLRTGELFF
13	-	TRBJ2-3	TRBV13	-	TGTGCCAGCAGCTTTTCAGGGCCAGATACGCAGTATTTT	CASSFSGPDTQYF
14	-	TRBJ2-3	TRBV28	-	TGTGCCAGCAATAGGGGCAGGAAGGCAGATACGCAGTATTTT	CASNRGRKADTQYF